This T cell receptor (beta chain) comes out of a study of T cells in Graves' hyperthyroidism and ophthalmopathy. Study details: Peripheral blood samples were taken at initial diagnosis, prior to any treatment.

In this sample, this clonotype turned up a few times. As yet, its antigen is unknown. With 1 base removed from V and 5 bases from J, the gap between germline ends came to 8 bases. Looked up from germline, CDR1 is LNHNV and CDR2 is YYDKDF (reference sequence). The CDR3 loop spans 13 amino acids. PBMCs were obtained from 7.5 to 10 ml fresh peripheral blood. Study-level results: It was a median around 6 months before onset that the model predicted ophthalmopathy. A model of 13 V-J pairs discriminated ophthalmopathy from stable hyperthyroidism.

The investigators amplified TCR beta CDR3 regions from RNA transcripts. The HTBI primer set drove a first-round RT-PCR of the TCR CDR3. TCRdb redid the calling of the multiplex PCR reads with MiXCR, one entry per CDR3 protein. In the table there are about 400,000 distinct CDR3 sequences, just under 15% of which are singletons. The clonotype was recovered from a woman in her thirties with Graves' hyperthyroidism. The specimen was blood. The chain recombines TRBV15 with TRBJ2-5; D may correspond to TRBD1 or TRBD2 (5 bases each). CDR3: CATSRGGAETQYF. The DNA of the CDR3 is TGTGCCACCAGCAGAGGAGGGGCGGAGACCCAGTACTTC.